This entry lists 17 T cell receptor beta chains sequenced from one sample in a study of blood T cells in healthy people across ages. Together with a sample-barcoded 5' primer, a J-beta primer mix was included in a second PCR lasting roughly 6 to 12 cycles. MiXCR, applied by TCRdb to the 5' RACE reads, yields one record per CDR3 protein. The sample holds 590,000 or so distinct CDR3 sequences; roughly 31% are singletons and the top ten take 15% to 17%. Sequenced sample: blood. All receptors come from a woman aged 80 or older in good health.

This clonotype was detected a few times. The CDR3: CASSRDRVFTNEQFF. The CDR3 coding sequence is TGTGCCAGCAGCCGGGACAGGGTGTTTACAAATGAGCAGTTCTTC. The V gene is TRBV13, the J gene TRBJ2-1, with 9 bases fitting TRBD1. V dropped 5 bases and J dropped 7; count of bases not matched to a gene: 9. CDR1 is PRHDT, CDR2 FYEKMQ, per germline (reference sequence). This CDR3 has 15 residues.

This chain connects TRBV6-5 to TRBJ2-1, with D perhaps being TRBD1 or TRBD2 (6 bases each). Trimming cost V 2 bases and J 7 bases, with 12 bases left between them. This CDR3 has 14 amino acids. Germline V gives CDR1 MNHEY, CDR2 SVGAGI. CDR3 DNA: TGTGCCAGCAGTTACGGGGGGACATTTAATGAGCAGTTCTTC. The encoded protein is CASSYGGTFNEQFF.

This clonotype was picked up many times. The chain is built from TRBV12-3 or TRBV12-4 and TRBJ2-7; D is tentatively TRBD1 or TRBD2 (5 bases each). Trimming pared 3 bases from V and 1 base from J, leaving 16 bases between. This CDR3 is 16 amino acids long. The CDR3 spells CASSFFPGRPSYEQYF. The CDR3 DNA follows: TGTGCCAGCAGTTTTTTTCCGGGACGCCCATCCTACGAGCAGTACTTC.

This chain connects TRBV5-1 to TRBJ2-1, with D unclear. Trimming took off 5 bases at V and 10 bases at J, with 22 bases between the two ends. Germline V gene sequence: CDR1 SGHRS, CDR2 YFSETQ. This CDR3 region has 15 residues. CDR3 nucleotide sequence: TGCGCCAGCAGACCCTCAGCAAGGGAAACCTACGAGCAGTTCTTC. Protein: CASRPSARETYEQFF.

As to this clonotype: This may be a read error, as it is one base from a much larger clone. The chain is built from TRBV20-1 and TRBJ2-5, with D perhaps TRBD1 (5 bases). The CDR3 runs to 11 residues. V was clipped by 7 bases and J by 3 bases, with 9 bases between them. Germline V gene data show CDR1 as DFQATT and CDR2 as SNEGSKA (reference sequence). For the CDR3, the DNA is TGCAGTGGCGAGACAGAAGAGACCCAGTACTTC. This sequence encodes CSGETEETQYF.

The sample holds many counts of this clonotype. The J gene is TRBJ1-2, the V gene TRBV7-7; 7 positions agree with TRBD1. This CDR3 region has 11 residues. Germline assignment: CDR1 SSHAT and CDR2 FNYEAQ (reference sequence). The CDR3 nucleotides read TGTGCTTCCCGGGACAGAGTGCCCTACACCTTC. Its protein product is CASRDRVPYTF.

This clonotype was detected many times. The rearrangement uses TRBV20-1 and TRBJ2-7; D is perhaps TRBD1 (6 bases). CDR1 is DFQATT, CDR2 SNEGSKA, per germline (reference sequence). Trimming cost V 0 bases and J 4 bases, with 7 bases left between them. The CDR3 is 12 residues long. The chain's CDR3 is CSARDQGYEQYF. The CDR3 region has the DNA TGCAGTGCTAGAGATCAGGGGTACGAGCAGTACTTC.

This clonotype was seen a handful of times. This chain uses TRBV20-1 with TRBJ1-4, with 10 bases matching TRBD1. Germline V gene lookup returns CDR1 DFQATT and CDR2 SNEGSKA (reference sequence). This CDR3 region has 15 residues. The J segment lost 8 bases and the V segment lost 2 bases, leaving 8 bases of the junction unmatched. DNA for the CDR3: TGCAGTGCTAGACCTCCGGGACAGGGGCACGAAAAACTGTTTTTT. Translated, it gives CSARPPGQGHEKLFF.

This clonotype has more than one count but fewer than ten. The CDR3 here is CASSGDRVNYEQYF. In DNA, the CDR3 is TGTGCCAGCAGCGGAGACAGGGTTAACTACGAGCAGTACTTC. This rearrangement joins TRBV2 to TRBJ2-7, with 7 positions matching TRBD1. The CDR3 has 14 residues. Germline lookup yields CDR1 SNHLY and CDR2 FYNNEI. V trimming: 6 bases; J trimming: 3 bases; junction bases outside the gene matches: 8.

The chain joins TRBV5-1 to TRBJ1-1, with D possibly being TRBD1 (5 bases). Per the germline V gene, CDR1 is SGHRS and CDR2 is YFSETQ. V was clipped by 0 bases and J by 4 bases, with 7 bases between them. The CDR3 sequence is 13 residues long. The CDR3 is CASSLAGLTEAFF. CDR3 bases: TGCGCCAGCAGCTTGGCAGGGCTCACTGAAGCTTTCTTT.

This clonotype was observed once. The J gene is TRBJ1-2, the V gene TRBV5-6; D is undetermined. V lost 0 bases and J lost 1, with 13 bases in between. The CDR3 runs 16 residues. Germline CDR1 SGHDT, CDR2 YYEEEE. CDR3 in DNA: TGTGCCAGCAGCTTGGTCGGTCGCAGCCTTAACTATGGCTACACCTTC. Its protein is CASSLVGRSLNYGYTF. Variable domain in full (rest from reference TRBV5-6 and TRBJ1-2): DAGVTQSPTHLIKTRGQQVTLRCSPKSGHDTVSWYQQALGQGPQFIFQYYEEEERQRGNFPDRFSGHQFPNYSSELNVNALLLGDSALYLCASSLVGRSLNYGYTFGSGTRLTVV.

For the CDR3, the DNA is TGTGCCAGCAGCTTAATCTGGATTGGGGCCAACGTCCTGACTTTC. Translating it yields CASSLIWIGANVLTF. The V and J genes are TRBV7-2 and TRBJ2-6; D call uncertain. V gave up 2 bases and J gave up 3 bases, with 8 bases separating them. The CDR3 has 15 amino acids. CDR1 SGHTA and CDR2 FQGNSA come from the germline V gene. The full variable domain, completed using reference TRBV7-2 and TRBJ2-6, is GAGVSQSPSNKVTEKGKDVELRCDPISGHTALYWYRQSLGQGLEFLIYFQGNSAPDKSGLPSDRFSAERTGGSVSTLTIQRTQQEDSAVYLCASSLIWIGANVLTFGAGSRLTVL.

The chain has TRBV7-9 and TRBJ2-3, with 8 bases fitting TRBD2. The CDR3 extends over 15 amino acids. The V and J ends lost 1 base and 6 bases, in that order; junction bases with no gene match: 6. The germline gives CDR1 SEHNR, CDR2 FQNEAQ (reference sequence). The CDR3 bases are TGTGCCAGCAGCTTAGTTCGATCGGGAGGGGATACGCAGTATTTT. It is translated as CASSLVRSGGDTQYF.

Comments on this clonotype: In this CDR3 the conserved last residue, phenylalanine or tryptophan, is missing, so a read error is likely. In DNA form, the CDR3 reads TGCAGTGCCTGCGCTAGCGGGAGAACGTACAATGAGCAGTTCTGC. Protein sequence: CSACASGRTYNEQFC. The V call is TRBV20-1, the J call TRBJ2-1, with 10 positions matching TRBD2. Germline V lookup: CDR1 DFQATT, CDR2 SNEGSKA (reference sequence). V gave up 6 bases and J gave up 4 bases; unmatched junction bases: 9. This CDR3 comprises 15 residues.

This chain's CDR3 is CASSLGSQGEAFF. The CDR3 DNA reads as TGCGCCAGCAGCTTGGGGTCCCAGGGAGAAGCTTTCTTT. The gene calls are TRBV5-1 and TRBJ1-1; weak D call: TRBD1 (5 bases). V lost 0 bases and J 8 bases, leaving 11 bases between the germline ends. The CDR3 consists of 13 residues. Germline V gene lookup returns CDR1 SGHRS and CDR2 YFSETQ.

This clonotype has a count of ten or more. The chain recombines TRBV15 with TRBJ2-5; TRBD2 is a possible D gene (5 bases). The CDR3 runs to 16 residues. V lost 1 base to trimming and J lost 4 bases, with 16 bases between them. Germline loops: CDR1 LNHNV, CDR2 YYDKDF (reference sequence). For the CDR3, the DNA is TGTGCCACCAGCAGAGGGGTTCCTCCCGAGGGAGAGACCCAGTACTTC. Protein: CATSRGVPPEGETQYF.

This clonotype was observed at least ten times. A much bigger clone sits one base away, suggesting this may be a read error. This chain joins TRBV2 and TRBJ2-7, with D perhaps matching TRBD1 or TRBD2 (5 bases each). The CDR3 contains 11 residues. Germline V gene lookup returns CDR1 SNHLY and CDR2 FYNNEI. V lost 11 bases and J lost 7, with 15 bases in between. The CDR3 coding sequence is TGTGCCGTCTGGGACCGTTTGGAGCAGTACTTC. This encodes CAVWDRLEQYF.